The next 5 T cell receptor beta chains were all read from a single sample in a study of T cell responses to AZD1222 COVID-19 vaccine. The protocol was immunoSEQ multiplex PCR, while the TCRdb copy is restricted to in-frame clones and leaves out a portion. The sample yields hundreds of thousands of clones, roughly 91% seen once. The sequencing here drew on peripheral blood, taken on day 0 of MenACWY control vaccination. Receptors were obtained from an adult in good health.

The chain uses TRBV12-3 or TRBV12-4 and TRBJ1-2, with a possible D match to TRBD1 (6 bases). The CDR3 totals 13 residues. Trimming shortened V by 6 bases and J by 5 bases, and 13 bases separated the two germline ends. The CDR3 bases are TGTGCCAGCAGCGGACAGACGAGATATGGCTACACCTTC. It encodes CASSGQTRYGYTF.

This clone appeared once. This chain connects TRBV12-3 or TRBV12-4 to TRBJ1-5; no reliable D call. This CDR3 is built from 12 residues. With 3 bases removed from V and 6 bases from J, the gap between germline ends came to 6 bases. The CDR3 sequence is CASSFDSQPQHF. CDR3 coding DNA: TGTGCCAGCAGTTTTGATAGTCAGCCCCAGCATTTT.

The chain joins TRBV5-1 to TRBJ1-2; D gene uncertain. The CDR3 consists of 13 residues. V was pared by 1 base and J by 4 bases, with 8 bases between. Germline values: CDR1 SGHRS, CDR2 YFSETQ. The CDR3 nucleotides read TGCGCCAGCAGCTTGACAAGGCCCTATGGCTACACCTTC. It is translated as CASSLTRPYGYTF.

As DNA, the CDR3 is TGTGCCAGTAGTCCCGGGGTCAGGCCCGGAGGTGAGCAGTACTTC. It encodes CASSPGVRPGGEQYF. V gene TRBV19 combines with J gene TRBJ2-7; possible D gene TRBD2, 5 bases. The CDR3 has 15 amino acids. The germline V gene has CDR1 LNHDA and CDR2 SQIVND (reference sequence). The V end was cut by 5 bases, the J end by 7 bases, with 21 bases between.

This chain joins TRBV6-6 and TRBJ2-2; TRBD1 matches at 7 bases. V was pared by 6 bases and J by 4 bases, with 8 bases of the junction left unmatched. Germline V gives CDR1 MNHNY, CDR2 SVGAGI (reference sequence). The CDR3 has 15 residues. The CDR3 region has the DNA TGTGCCAGCAGCCACAGGGGTTCTGGCACCGGGGAGCTGTTTTTT. As protein: CASSHRGSGTGELFF.